This T cell receptor (beta chain) was documented in a study of OX40 agonist ivuxolimab in advanced cancers. Study-level background: Ivuxolimab, which targeted the costimulatory receptor OX40 (CD134), was an agonistic, fully human IgG2 monoclonal antibody. Intravenous ivuxolimab was administered to patients every 2 weeks at six dose levels: 0.01, 0.1, 0.3, 1.5, 3 and 10 mg/kg. Of the roughly 51 patients in dose escalation, some 20 had hepatocellular carcinoma, some 15 had melanoma, 9 had renal cell carcinoma and 9 had head and neck cancer. In the dose-escalation cohort, 82.7% of patients were male, and the mean age was approximately 60 years with a range of about 20 to 80. Patients were allowed to have had prior anti-PD-1, anti-PD-L1 or anti-CTLA-4 therapy, and roughly 40% of the dose-escalation patients had been treated with checkpoint inhibitors. Three dose-escalation patients achieved partial responses, one with hepatocellular carcinoma and two with cutaneous melanoma. The purpose of peripheral TCRbeta sequencing was to test whether ivuxolimab changed TCR sequence diversity and led to clonal T-cell expansion. The monotherapy dose-escalation portion (N of about 57 patients) of the phase I ivuxolimab trial is reported in the paper. Broader findings and caveats from the paper: Low levels of normalized T-cell clonal expansion were also shown by some nonresponding patients. The antigen specificity of the peripheral T cells that underwent clonal expansion was not determined. At doses of 0.1 to 3.0 mg/kg, clonal expansion of both CD4+ and CD8+ T cells in blood was seen between baseline and week 6. In the 0.1-3.0 mg/kg groups, partial responders had among the lowest normalized peripheral clonal expansion, particularly in CD8+ T cells. After ivuxolimab, more expanded clones were found on average in CD8+ T cells than in CD4+ T cells.

The trial excluded patients who had a history of autoimmune disease or were on systemic immunosuppression. Peripheral blood for TCR sequencing was collected from all dose cohorts at baseline, on cycle 4 day 1, and on cycle 7 day 1. Samples were obtained from an open-label, multicenter, first-in-human phase I dose-escalation trial of ivuxolimab. Adults with locally advanced or metastatic head and neck squamous cell, hepatocellular, melanoma or renal cell carcinoma were enrolled in the trial. CD4+ and CD8+ T cells were sorted separately from peripheral blood before TCR sequencing. Genomic DNA was isolated from the sorted cells so that the TCRbeta CDR3 region could be sequenced. The immunoSEQ Assay was used for sequencing of TCRbeta CDR3 regions. Here the immuneACCESS table is served through TCRdb, limited to in-frame sequences with V and J called. Missing clones are a known gap in these copies; in checked studies unresolved V genes cover under half, and the rest lacks a known reason. The sample table shows about 76,000 clones, and roughly 86% are seen once. The ten largest clones capture 2% to 3% of the sample.

A single count supports this clone. Its specific antigen is unknown. Per-base qualities were not stored, and no clone one base away is much larger. Here V drops 4 bases and J drops 6 bases, and the junction holds 8 bases not matched to any gene. Looking up the germline V gene yields CDR1 SNHLY and CDR2 FYNNEI. The CDR3 sequence holds 15 residues, the cysteine and phenylalanine included. Just CDR3 DNA is preserved here, 45 bases in frame from base 1. The specimen was CD4+ or CD8+ T cells sorted from blood, collected in a trial of the OX40 agonist ivuxolimab. The chain was built from TRBV2 and TRBJ2-2; a stretch of 7 junction bases matches TRBD1. The sequence derives from an adult with an advanced solid tumor such as melanoma, head and neck, liver or kidney cancer. Here the CDR3 is given as CASSVRDSYAGELFF. The DNA is TGTGCCAGCAGTGTCCGGGACAGCTACGCCGGGGAGCTGTTTTTT.